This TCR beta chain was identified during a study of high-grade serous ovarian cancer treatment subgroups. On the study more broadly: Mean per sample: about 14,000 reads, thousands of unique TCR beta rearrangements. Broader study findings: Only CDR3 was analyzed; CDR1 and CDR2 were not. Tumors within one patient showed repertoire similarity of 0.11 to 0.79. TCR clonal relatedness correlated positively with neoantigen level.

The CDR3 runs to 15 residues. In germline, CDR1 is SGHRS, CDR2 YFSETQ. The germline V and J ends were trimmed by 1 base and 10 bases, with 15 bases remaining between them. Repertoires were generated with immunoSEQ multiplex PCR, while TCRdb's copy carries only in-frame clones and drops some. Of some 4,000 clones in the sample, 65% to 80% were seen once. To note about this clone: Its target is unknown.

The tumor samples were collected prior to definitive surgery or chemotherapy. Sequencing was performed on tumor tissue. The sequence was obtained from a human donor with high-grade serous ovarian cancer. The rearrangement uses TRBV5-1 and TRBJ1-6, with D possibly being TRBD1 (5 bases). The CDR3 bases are TGCGCCAGCAGCTTGTCGGGGGTTTTCGAGTCACCCCTCCACTTT. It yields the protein CASSLSGVFESPLHF.